The clone carrying this T cell receptor beta chain was seen a single time. A junction end diverges from the germline sequence, so it may reflect a read error. The record originates from a study of tumor and adjacent non-tumor tissue in lung cancer. Overall study context: The cohort had around twelve adenocarcinoma, 2 squamous cell and 1 small cell patients.

Germline-derived CDR1 and CDR2 are SQVTM and ANQGSEA. CDR3 length equals 14 residues. No cell sorting was done before RNA was extracted from the tissue. The normal lung tissue was taken more than 3 cm from the tumor edge. A modified ARM-PCR protocol with three rounds of nested PCR amplified TCRbeta. From the multiplex PCR reads, TCRdb called clonotypes with MiXCR, one entry per CDR3 protein. The sample holds more than 85,000 distinct CDR3 sequences, about 60% seen once. The TCR comes from a man between 25 and 39 years old with non-small cell lung cancer. The rearrangement uses TRBV29-1 and TRBJ2-3; D ambiguous. Sequenced sample: distant non-tumor lung tissue. CDR3 sequence (DNA): TGCAGCGCCCTGAACCAGCAGTTCACAGATAAGCAGTATTTT. Translation: CSALNQQFTDKQYF.